A single sample is the source of the 13 T cell receptor beta chains below, sequenced in a study of technical replicates of blood from several donors. Sequencing used immunoSEQ multiplex PCR; TCRdb keeps in-frame clones, though not all of them. The sample consists of roughly 87,000 clones, approximately 96% of them appearing once. Specimen: T cells isolated from PBMCs. The receptors shown here come from a human donor in good health.

The rearrangement joins TRBV11-3 to TRBJ2-7; possible D gene TRBD1, 6 bases. The CDR3 contains 16 residues. V lost 7 bases to trimming and J lost 2 bases, with 21 bases between them. Germline lookup yields CDR1 SGHNT and CDR2 YENEEA. For the CDR3, the DNA is TGTGCCAGCACCGACCGTATTGGCAGGGGACCCTACGAGCAGTACTTC. Protein sequence: CASTDRIGRGPYEQYF.

The chain combines TRBV18 with TRBJ2-7; tentatively, D is TRBD1 (5 bases). The CDR3 sequence is 14 residues long. Germline CDR1 and CDR2: KGHSH and LQKENI. Trimming took 2 bases from V and 5 from J, leaving 13 bases between them. The CDR3 DNA follows: TGTGCCAGCTCACCAACTACCAGGGTCCACGAGCAGTACTTC. Protein sequence: CASSPTTRVHEQYF.

The chain is built from TRBV6-4 and TRBJ1-1; 9 bases are shared with TRBD1. The CDR3 loop spans 17 amino acids. CDR1 and CDR2 (germline): MRHNA, SNTAGT. With 2 bases clipped from V and 8 bases from J, the junction kept 15 bases outside the gene matches. The CDR3 bases are TGTGCCAGCAGTGACGGGTCCGGGACAGGGACGCGCGAGGAAGCTTTCTTT. The encoded protein is CASSDGSGTGTREEAFF.

The chain uses TRBV6-5 and TRBJ1-1, with D tentatively TRBD1 (6 bases). This CDR3 has 11 amino acids. Germline CDR1 and CDR2: MNHEY and SVGAGI. Trimming shortened V by 7 bases and J by 7 bases, and 10 bases separated the two germline ends. The CDR3 DNA follows: TGTGCCAGCAACGGACAGAATGAAGCTTTCTTT. Protein sequence: CASNGQNEAFF.

This clone was found once. Written as DNA, the CDR3 is TGTGCCAGCAGTGGACAGGGGTCCTACAATGAGCAGTTCTTC. Translated: CASSGQGSYNEQFF. The chain combines TRBV25-1 with TRBJ2-1; 8 bases align to TRBD1. V trimming: 4 bases; J trimming: 1 base; junction bases outside the gene matches: 0. This CDR3 spans 14 amino acids. Germline loops: CDR1 MGHDK, CDR2 SYGVNS.

The genes are TRBV29-1 and TRBJ1-2, with TRBD1 matching 8 bases. Trimming removed 1 base from V and 2 bases from J; junction bases left unmatched: 9. The germline V gene encodes CDR1 SQVTM and CDR2 ANQGSEA. CDR3 length equals 16 residues. For the CDR3, the DNA is TGCAGCGTTGAAGCCACAGGGGGGTTAACAAACTATGGCTACACCTTC. Translating gives CSVEATGGLTNYGYTF.

As concerns this clone: One junction end does not reproduce the germline sequence, and a read error may be involved. The chain links TRBV19 to TRBJ1-1, with D perhaps TRBD1 (5 bases). Germline values: CDR1 LNHDA, CDR2 SQIVND (reference sequence). This CDR3 has 14 residues. CDR3 sequence reads: CASTIGVGGTEAFF. CDR3 DNA sequence: TGTGCTAGTACCATAGGGGTCGGGGGGACTGAAGCTTTCTTT.

CDR3 residues: CASSETGNTEAFF. CDR3 DNA: TGTGCCAGCAGTGAAACAGGGAACACTGAAGCTTTCTTT. V gene TRBV6-1 combines with J gene TRBJ1-1; D may be TRBD1 (5 bases). V was clipped by 2 bases and J by 1 base, with 5 bases between them. The germline V gene encodes CDR1 MNHNS and CDR2 SASEGT. This CDR3 spans 13 amino acids.

The chain links TRBV5-1 to TRBJ2-1, with TRBD2 matching 13 bases. The CDR3 length is 17 residues. V lost 2 bases to trimming and J lost 5 bases; unmatched junction nucleotides: 7. CDR1 is SGHRS and CDR2 is YFSETQ in the germline V gene. DNA for the CDR3: TGCGCCAGCAGCTTTCGACTAGCGGGGGGCCAAAACAATGAGCAGTTCTTC. It is translated as CASSFRLAGGQNNEQFF.

The genes are TRBV2 and TRBJ2-3, with TRBD1 identical over 9 bases. V was clipped by 6 bases and J by 3 bases; unmatched bases: 10. Germline V gene lookup returns CDR1 SNHLY and CDR2 FYNNEI. CDR3 length equals 16 residues. The CDR3 nucleotides read TGTGCCAGCAGGGGGGGAGGGACAGGGAGGACAGATACGCAGTATTTT. Translating it yields CASRGGGTGRTDTQYF.

The chain uses TRBV2 and TRBJ1-3; TRBD1 matches 11 bases. CDR1 is SNHLY and CDR2 is FYNNEI in the germline V gene. With V trimmed by 4 bases and J by 8 bases, 7 bases remained unmatched. CDR3 length: 15 amino acids. The DNA of the CDR3 is TGTGCCAGCAGTGCGGGACAGGGGGAAGTGGACACCATATATTTT. It specifies CASSAGQGEVDTIYF.

V is TRBV10-1 and J is TRBJ1-2, with 8 bases matching TRBD1. There are 14 residues in the CDR3. Trimming took 5 bases from V and 6 from J; bases not matched to a gene: 8. Germline lookup yields CDR1 WNHNN and CDR2 SYGVQD (reference sequence). The CDR3 protein is CASSQQGDPNGYTF. Written as DNA, the CDR3 is TGCGCCAGCAGTCAACAGGGGGATCCAAATGGCTACACCTTC.

The genes are TRBV15 and TRBJ2-7; 8 positions match TRBD2. With 5 bases clipped from V and 7 bases from J, the junction kept 4 bases outside the gene matches. Germline V CDR1 and CDR2: LNHNV, YYDKDF (reference sequence). CDR3 size: 12 residues. The CDR3: CATSPGGVEQYF. The CDR3, as DNA: TGTGCCACCAGCCCGGGAGGGGTGGAGCAGTACTTC.